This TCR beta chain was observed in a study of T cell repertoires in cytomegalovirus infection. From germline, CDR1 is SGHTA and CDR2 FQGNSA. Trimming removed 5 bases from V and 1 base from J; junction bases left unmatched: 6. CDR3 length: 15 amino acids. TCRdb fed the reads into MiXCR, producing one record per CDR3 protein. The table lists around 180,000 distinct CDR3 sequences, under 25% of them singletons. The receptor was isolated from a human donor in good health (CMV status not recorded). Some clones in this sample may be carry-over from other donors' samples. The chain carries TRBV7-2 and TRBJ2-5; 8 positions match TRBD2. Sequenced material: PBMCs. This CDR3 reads CASSLGAGVQETQYF. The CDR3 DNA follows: TGTGCCAGCAGCCTCGGAGCGGGGGTCCAAGAGACCCAGTACTTC. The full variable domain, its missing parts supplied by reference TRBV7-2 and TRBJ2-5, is GAGVSQSPSNKVTEKGKDVELRCDPISGHTALYWYRQSLGQGLEFLIYFQGNSAPDKSGLPSDRFSAERTGGSVSTLTIQRTQQEDSAVYLCASSLGAGVQETQYFGPGTRLLVL.